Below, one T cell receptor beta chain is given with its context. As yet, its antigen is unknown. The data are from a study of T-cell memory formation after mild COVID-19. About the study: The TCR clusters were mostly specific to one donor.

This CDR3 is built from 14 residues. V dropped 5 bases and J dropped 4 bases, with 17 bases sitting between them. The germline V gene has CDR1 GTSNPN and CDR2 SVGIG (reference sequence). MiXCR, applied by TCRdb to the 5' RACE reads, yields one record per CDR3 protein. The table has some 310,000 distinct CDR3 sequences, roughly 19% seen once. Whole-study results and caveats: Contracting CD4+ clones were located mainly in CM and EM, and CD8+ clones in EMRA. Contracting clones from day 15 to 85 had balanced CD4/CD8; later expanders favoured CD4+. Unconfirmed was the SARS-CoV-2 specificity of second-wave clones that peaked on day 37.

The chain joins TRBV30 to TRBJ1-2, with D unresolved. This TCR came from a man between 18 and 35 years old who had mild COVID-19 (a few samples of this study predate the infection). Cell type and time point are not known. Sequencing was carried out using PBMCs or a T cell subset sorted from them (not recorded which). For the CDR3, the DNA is TGTGCCTGGGAGGATATTAGGAGGGTCTATGGCTACACCTTC. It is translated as CAWEDIRRVYGYTF.